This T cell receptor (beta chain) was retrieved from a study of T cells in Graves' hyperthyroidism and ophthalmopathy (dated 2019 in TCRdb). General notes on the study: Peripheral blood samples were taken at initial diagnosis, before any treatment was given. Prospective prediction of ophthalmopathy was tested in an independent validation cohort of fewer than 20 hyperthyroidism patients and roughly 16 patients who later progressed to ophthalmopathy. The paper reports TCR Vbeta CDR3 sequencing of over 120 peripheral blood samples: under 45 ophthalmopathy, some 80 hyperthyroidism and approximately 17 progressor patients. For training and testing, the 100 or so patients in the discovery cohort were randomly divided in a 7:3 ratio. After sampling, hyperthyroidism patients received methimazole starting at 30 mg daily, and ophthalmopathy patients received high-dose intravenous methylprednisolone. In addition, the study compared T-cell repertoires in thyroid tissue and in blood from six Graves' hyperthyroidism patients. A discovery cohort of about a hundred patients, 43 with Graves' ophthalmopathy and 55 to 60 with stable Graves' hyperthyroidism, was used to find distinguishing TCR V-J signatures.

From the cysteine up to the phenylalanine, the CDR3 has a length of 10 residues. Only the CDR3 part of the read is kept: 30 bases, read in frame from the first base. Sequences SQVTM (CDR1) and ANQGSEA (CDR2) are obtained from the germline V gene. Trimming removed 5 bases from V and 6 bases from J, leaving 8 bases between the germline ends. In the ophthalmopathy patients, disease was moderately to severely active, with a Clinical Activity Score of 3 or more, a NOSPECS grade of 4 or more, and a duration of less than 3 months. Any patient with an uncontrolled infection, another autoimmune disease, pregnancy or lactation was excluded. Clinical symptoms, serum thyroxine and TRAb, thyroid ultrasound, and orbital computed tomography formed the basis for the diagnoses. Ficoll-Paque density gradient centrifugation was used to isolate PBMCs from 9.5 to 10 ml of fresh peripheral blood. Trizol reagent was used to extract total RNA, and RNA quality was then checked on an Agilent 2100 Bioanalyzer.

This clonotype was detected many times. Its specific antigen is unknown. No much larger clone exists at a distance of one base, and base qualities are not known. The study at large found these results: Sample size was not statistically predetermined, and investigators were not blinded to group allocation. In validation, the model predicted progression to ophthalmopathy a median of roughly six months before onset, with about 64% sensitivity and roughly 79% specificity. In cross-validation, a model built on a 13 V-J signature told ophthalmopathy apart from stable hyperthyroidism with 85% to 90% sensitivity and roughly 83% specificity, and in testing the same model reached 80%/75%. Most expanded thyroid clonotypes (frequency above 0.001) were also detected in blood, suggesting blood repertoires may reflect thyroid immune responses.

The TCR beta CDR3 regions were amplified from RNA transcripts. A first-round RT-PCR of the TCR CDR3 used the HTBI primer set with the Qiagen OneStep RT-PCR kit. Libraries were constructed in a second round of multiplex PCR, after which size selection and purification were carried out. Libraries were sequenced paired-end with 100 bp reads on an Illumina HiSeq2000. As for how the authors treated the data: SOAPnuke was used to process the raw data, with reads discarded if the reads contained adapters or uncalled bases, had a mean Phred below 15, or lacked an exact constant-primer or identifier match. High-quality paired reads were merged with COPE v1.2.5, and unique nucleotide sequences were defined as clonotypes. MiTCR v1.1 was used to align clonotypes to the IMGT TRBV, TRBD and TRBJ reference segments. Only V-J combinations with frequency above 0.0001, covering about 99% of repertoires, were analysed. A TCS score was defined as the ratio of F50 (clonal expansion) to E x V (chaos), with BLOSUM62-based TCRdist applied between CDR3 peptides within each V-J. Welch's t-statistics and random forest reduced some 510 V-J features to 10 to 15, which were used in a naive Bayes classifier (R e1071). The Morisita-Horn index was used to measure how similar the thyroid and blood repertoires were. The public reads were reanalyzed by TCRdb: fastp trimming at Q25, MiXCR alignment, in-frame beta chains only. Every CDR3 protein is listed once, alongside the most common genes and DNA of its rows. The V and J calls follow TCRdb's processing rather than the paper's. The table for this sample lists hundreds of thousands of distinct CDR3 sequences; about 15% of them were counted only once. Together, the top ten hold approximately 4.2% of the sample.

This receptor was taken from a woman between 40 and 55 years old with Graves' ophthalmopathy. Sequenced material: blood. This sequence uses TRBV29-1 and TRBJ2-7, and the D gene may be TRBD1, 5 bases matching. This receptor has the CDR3 CSVHRPEQYF. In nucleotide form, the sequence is TGCAGCGTTCACAGGCCCGAGCAGTACTTC.